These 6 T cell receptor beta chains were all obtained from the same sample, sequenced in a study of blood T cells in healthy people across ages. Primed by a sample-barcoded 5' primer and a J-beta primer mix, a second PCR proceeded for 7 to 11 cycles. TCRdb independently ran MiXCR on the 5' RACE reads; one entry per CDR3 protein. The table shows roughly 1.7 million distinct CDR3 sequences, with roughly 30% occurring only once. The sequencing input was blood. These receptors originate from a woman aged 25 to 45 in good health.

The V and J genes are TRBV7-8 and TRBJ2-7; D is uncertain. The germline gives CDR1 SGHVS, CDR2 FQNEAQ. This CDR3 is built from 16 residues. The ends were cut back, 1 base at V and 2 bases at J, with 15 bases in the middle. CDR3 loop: CASSLGGLGPTYEQYF. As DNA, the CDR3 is TGTGCCAGCAGCTTAGGGGGTCTCGGTCCCACCTACGAGCAGTACTTC.

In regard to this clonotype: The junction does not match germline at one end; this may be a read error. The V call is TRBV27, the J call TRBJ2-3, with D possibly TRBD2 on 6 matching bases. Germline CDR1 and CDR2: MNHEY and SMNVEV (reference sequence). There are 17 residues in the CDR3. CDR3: CASNTPGERVRTDTQYF. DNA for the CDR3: TGTGCTAGCAACACGCCGGGGGAGAGGGTCCGAACAGATACGCAGTATTTT.

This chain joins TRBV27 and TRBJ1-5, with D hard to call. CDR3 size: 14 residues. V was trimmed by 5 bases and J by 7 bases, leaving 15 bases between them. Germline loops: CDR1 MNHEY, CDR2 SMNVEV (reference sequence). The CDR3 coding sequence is TGTGCCAGCAGTCCCGGACTGGTTAGACAGCCCCAGCATTTT. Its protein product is CASSPGLVRQPQHF.

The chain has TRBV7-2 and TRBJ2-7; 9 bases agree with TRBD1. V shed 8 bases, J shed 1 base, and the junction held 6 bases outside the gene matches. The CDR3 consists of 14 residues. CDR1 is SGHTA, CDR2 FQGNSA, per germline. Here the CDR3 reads CASGRDRASYEQYF. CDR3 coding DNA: TGTGCCAGCGGCCGGGACAGGGCTTCCTACGAGCAGTACTTC.

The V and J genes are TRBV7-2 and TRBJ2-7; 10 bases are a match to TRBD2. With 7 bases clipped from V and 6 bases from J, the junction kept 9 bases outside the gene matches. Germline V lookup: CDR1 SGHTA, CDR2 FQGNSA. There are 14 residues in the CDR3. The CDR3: CASKSGRARAEQYF. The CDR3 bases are TGTGCCAGCAAGAGCGGGAGGGCCAGGGCCGAGCAGTACTTC.

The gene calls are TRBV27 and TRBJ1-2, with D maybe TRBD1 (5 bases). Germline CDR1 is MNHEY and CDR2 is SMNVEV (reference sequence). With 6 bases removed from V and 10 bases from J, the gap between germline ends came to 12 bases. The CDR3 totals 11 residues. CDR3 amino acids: CASRGTPVYTF. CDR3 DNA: TGTGCCAGCAGGGGGACCCCGGTCTACACCTTC.